The 32 T cell receptor beta chains reported below all come from one sample, sequenced in a study of T cell repertoires in cytomegalovirus infection. For these receptors, no antigen is known. TCRdb fed the reads into MiXCR, producing one record per CDR3 protein. The data contain approximately 120,000 distinct CDR3 sequences, around 28% of them singletons. Sequenced material: CD8+ T cells from cultured PBMCs, taken from culture after CMV antigen stimulation. Receptors originate from a human donor in good health (CMV status not recorded). Some clones in this sample may be carry-over from other donors' samples.

This clonotype was seen many times. The chain carries TRBV27 and TRBJ2-7, with 7 bases matching TRBD1. In germline, CDR1 is MNHEY, CDR2 SMNVEV (reference sequence). There are 13 residues in the CDR3. Trimming cost V 6 bases and J 4 bases; bases outside gene matches: 6. The CDR3 bases are TGTGCCAGCAGCCCGACAGGGCGGTACGAGCAGTACTTC. Its protein is CASSPTGRYEQYF.

In its sample, this clonotype was seen many times. The chain recombines TRBV7-8 with TRBJ1-1, with D possibly matching TRBD1 (6 bases). From germline, CDR1 is SGHVS and CDR2 FQNEAQ. The CDR3 is 17 amino acids. Trimming took 2 bases from V and 1 from J, leaving 17 bases between them. The CDR3 is CASSLFPPRGPNTEAFF. CDR3 sequence (DNA): TGTGCCAGCAGCTTATTTCCCCCCAGGGGTCCGAACACTGAAGCTTTCTTT.

This clonotype was seen once. The genes are TRBV12-3 or TRBV12-4 and TRBJ2-1, with D tentatively TRBD1 or TRBD2 (5 bases each). The CDR3 runs to 12 residues. V was pared by 3 bases and J by 8 bases, with 8 bases between. The CDR3 DNA sequence: TGTGCCAGCAGTTTCATGGGGGATGAGCAGTTCTTC. The encoded protein is CASSFMGDEQFF.

Regarding this clonotype: This sequence may be a read error, since a much larger clone differs from it by one base. The chain carries TRBV7-6 and TRBJ2-7; a possible D gene is TRBD2 (5 bases). This CDR3 region has 15 residues. Germline V gene data show CDR1 as SGHVS and CDR2 as FNYEAQ. Written as DNA, the CDR3 is TGTACCAGCAGCCCAGACCCGGGAAATCCATACGAGCAGTACTTC. Protein: CTSSPDPGNPYEQYF.

V usage is TRBV27 and J usage is TRBJ2-1; 7 positions match TRBD1. CDR1 is MNHEY and CDR2 is SMNVEV in the germline V gene (reference sequence). CDR3 length equals 18 residues. The trim removed 3 bases at V and 0 bases at J, leaving 11 bases unmatched. CDR3 loop: CASSLRTGAPSSYNEQFF. CDR3 DNA: TGTGCCAGCAGTTTGCGGACAGGCGCCCCTAGCTCCTACAATGAGCAGTTCTTC.

The J gene is TRBJ2-3, the V gene TRBV27; no clear D gene. V was shortened by 5 bases and J by 3 bases, with 6 bases between the two germline ends. Germline V gene sequence: CDR1 MNHEY, CDR2 SMNVEV (reference sequence). The CDR3 contains 12 residues. The CDR3 DNA sequence: TGTGCCAGCAGTCAAGGGACAGATACGCAGTATTTT. Encoded protein: CASSQGTDTQYF.

In its sample, this clonotype was seen a few times. CDR3 loop: CASSLDRLNTEAFF. The CDR3 nucleotides read TGTGCCAGCAGCTTAGACAGGTTGAACACTGAAGCTTTCTTT. V usage is TRBV7-6 and J usage is TRBJ1-1, with D perhaps TRBD1 (5 bases). The CDR3 sequence is 14 residues long. The V end lost 1 base, the J end lost 0 bases, and 6 bases lay between the germline ends. Germline V CDR1 and CDR2: SGHVS, FNYEAQ.

The J gene is TRBJ1-2, the V gene TRBV5-6; no firm D call. V was pared by 4 bases and J by 3 bases, with 19 bases between. The CDR3 extends over 16 amino acids. Per germline, CDR1 SGHDT and CDR2 YYEEEE. This CDR3 is CASSPEVVGVDYGYTF. The DNA of the CDR3 is TGTGCCAGCAGCCCGGAGGTTGTCGGGGTCGACTATGGCTACACCTTC.

This clonotype appeared a few times. The V and J genes are TRBV2 and TRBJ2-7; 10 bases map to TRBD2. Losses at the gene ends were 9 bases for V and 3 bases for J; bases not matched to a gene: 5. Germline V gives CDR1 SNHLY, CDR2 FYNNEI. There are 13 residues in the CDR3. The chain's CDR3 is CASRTSGFYEQYF. CDR3 nucleotide sequence: TGTGCCAGTCGGACTAGCGGTTTCTACGAGCAGTACTTC.

This clonotype appeared a few times. The chain carries TRBV10-3 and TRBJ1-3; D is undetermined. With 9 bases removed from V and 0 bases from J, the gap between germline ends came to 9 bases. The V gene's germline CDR1 is ENHRY and CDR2 SYGVKD. This CDR3 spans 13 amino acids. CDR3 sequence: CAISPYSGNTIYF. The CDR3 DNA sequence: TGTGCCATTTCCCCGTACTCTGGAAACACCATATATTTT.

Concerning this clonotype itself: Possible read error: a much larger clone is one base away. The CDR3, as DNA: TGTGCCAGCAGCCCGGGCCAGGGACCGCTCTATAGCTACACCTTC. Encoded protein: CASSPGQGPLYSYTF. The chain carries TRBV7-2 and TRBJ1-2; possible D gene TRBD1, 5 bases. Germline CDR1 reads SGHTA; CDR2 reads FQGNSA. CDR3 length: 15 amino acids.

J is TRBJ2-7 and V is TRBV7-8, with D possibly TRBD2 on 7 matching bases. Germline lookup yields CDR1 SGHVS and CDR2 FQNEAQ. The CDR3 covers 15 residues. V was cut by 5 bases and J by 2 bases, with 16 bases left in between. The CDR3: CASSPLGGLTYEQYF. As DNA, the CDR3 is TGTGCCAGCAGCCCACTCGGGGGGCTCACCTACGAGCAGTACTTC.

CDR3 region: CASRADRAINQPQHF. The CDR3 DNA reads TGTGCCAGCAGAGCAGACAGGGCGATCAATCAGCCCCAGCATTTT. J is TRBJ1-5 and V is TRBV6-1; 7 bases agree with TRBD1. The CDR3 runs to 15 residues. The ends lost 6 bases at V and 3 bases at J; junction bases unmatched: 8. CDR1 and CDR2 from the germline V gene are MNHNS and SASEGT.

This clonotype was seen at least ten times. The chain has TRBV2 and TRBJ1-1; possible D gene TRBD1, 6 bases. Germline CDR1 reads SNHLY; CDR2 reads FYNNEI. Trimming pared 7 bases from V and 6 bases from J, leaving 15 bases between. The CDR3 is made up of 13 amino acids. The CDR3 reads CASNGGEGAEAFF. CDR3 in DNA: TGTGCCAGCAACGGAGGAGAGGGGGCTGAAGCTTTCTTT.

This clonotype was detected only a few times. The chain carries TRBV19 and TRBJ1-5, with 7 bases fitting TRBD1. CDR3 length equals 14 residues. J lost 5 bases, V lost 3 bases, and 4 bases had no gene match. CDR1 and CDR2 from the germline V gene are LNHDA and SQIVND (reference sequence). The CDR3 DNA reads as TGTGCCAGTAGTATCCGACAGGGACATCAGCCCCAGCATTTT. Protein product: CASSIRQGHQPQHF.

Only a few counts were recorded for this clonotype. This rearrangement joins TRBV27 to TRBJ1-2, with D unclear. V gave up 5 bases and J gave up 0 bases, with 16 bases separating them. Germline V gives CDR1 MNHEY, CDR2 SMNVEV (reference sequence). This CDR3 contains 16 residues. For the CDR3, the DNA is TGTGCCAGCAGTGACCTTTACAGCAACCCTAACTATGGCTACACCTTC. Amino acid sequence: CASSDLYSNPNYGYTF.

About this clonotype: At one boundary the junction diverges from the germline segment, which might be a read error. V usage is TRBV7-2 and J usage is TRBJ1-2; 8 bases agree with TRBD1. This CDR3 is 18 amino acids long. Germline assignment: CDR1 SGHTA and CDR2 FQGNSA. CDR3 region: CASTGGQGRFGGNYGFTF. Written as DNA, the CDR3 is TGTGCCAGCACAGGCGGACAGGGTAGATTCGGGGGTAACTATGGCTTCACCTTC.

This clonotype has only a few counts. The chain couples TRBV6-2 or TRBV6-3 to TRBJ2-7; D ambiguous. Trimming stripped 5 bases from V and 5 bases from J, with 13 bases between. The CDR3 sequence is 13 residues long. Germline values: CDR1 MNHEY, CDR2 SVGEGT. CDR3 DNA: TGTGCCAGCAGTGCTGGGTCTGGCAACGAGCAGTACTTC. Protein: CASSAGSGNEQYF.

The CDR3 DNA is TGTGCCAGCAGTGGACACAGGGGGCGAGAGACCCAGTACTTC. Translation: CASSGHRGRETQYF. The chain has TRBV28 and TRBJ2-5; 9 nucleotides line up with TRBD1. The V segment lost 5 bases and the J segment 4 bases; nucleotides outside the gene matches: 5. CDR3 length: 14 amino acids. Germline loops: CDR1 MDHEN, CDR2 SYDVKM.

The chain has TRBV4-1 and TRBJ2-1; D may be TRBD2 (5 bases). Germline V gene lookup returns CDR1 MGHRA and CDR2 YSYEKL. CDR3 length equals 13 residues. Trimming removed 4 bases at V and 8 bases at J, with 12 bases between. The CDR3 is CASSRGLVDEQFF. DNA of the CDR3: TGCGCCAGCAGCCGCGGACTCGTCGATGAGCAGTTCTTC.

In DNA, the CDR3 is TGTGCCAGCAGCTTAGGGGGCCGGGACAGGGAGTCCTACGAGCAGTACTTC. This gives the protein CASSLGGRDRESYEQYF. The chain is built from TRBV7-6 and TRBJ2-7; 9 nucleotides match TRBD1. Germline V lookup: CDR1 SGHVS, CDR2 FNYEAQ. Trimming cost V 1 base and J 1 base; bases outside gene matches: 8. The CDR3 is made up of 17 amino acids. Full variable domain (rest looked up from reference TRBV7-6 and TRBJ2-7): GAGVSQSPRYKVTKRGQDVALRCDPISGHVSLYWYRQALGQGPEFLTYFNYEAQQDKSGLPNDRFSAERPEGSISTLTIQRTEQRDSAMYRCASSLGGRDRESYEQYFGPGTRLTVT.

This sequence joins TRBV4-1 and TRBJ1-4; D gene ambiguous. This CDR3 contains 14 residues. Germline CDR1 is MGHRA and CDR2 is YSYEKL. Trimming cost V 7 bases and J 0 bases, with 9 bases left between them. The CDR3 region is CASKSLATNEKLFF. CDR3 DNA sequence: TGCGCCAGCAAGTCTCTTGCAACTAATGAAAAACTGTTTTTT.

The chain couples TRBV27 to TRBJ2-2; 7 positions match TRBD2. CDR3 length equals 15 residues. J was trimmed by 1 base and V by 4 bases; bases with no gene match: 3. Germline CDR1 is MNHEY and CDR2 is SMNVEV (reference sequence). CDR3 amino acids: CASSSLAENTGELFF. The CDR3 DNA sequence: TGTGCCAGCAGTTCCCTAGCGGAGAACACCGGGGAGCTGTTTTTT.

The CDR3 sequence: CASSWDPRSGGAPNTGELFF. The DNA for the CDR3 is TGCGCCAGCAGCTGGGACCCTCGTAGCGGGGGGGCCCCCAACACCGGGGAGCTGTTTTTT. V and J are TRBV5-1 and TRBJ2-2; 11 positions match TRBD2. With V trimmed by 3 bases and J by 2 bases, 15 bases remained unmatched. The CDR3 contains 20 residues. The germline CDR1 and CDR2 sequences are SGHRS and YFSETQ. Based on the CDR3 plus reference TRBV5-1 and TRBJ2-2, the full variable domain is KAGVTQTPRYLIKTRGQQVTLSCSPISGHRSVSWYQQTPGQGLQFLFEYFSETQRNKGNFPGRFSGRQFSNSRSEMNVSTLELGDSALYLCASSWDPRSGGAPNTGELFFGEGSRLTVL.

This clonotype was counted a few times. The CDR3 is CASTYGRTEAFF. The CDR3 DNA follows: TGTGCCAGCACCTACGGGAGGACTGAAGCTTTCTTT. The chain links TRBV12-3 or TRBV12-4 to TRBJ1-1; D call uncertain. The CDR3 sequence is 12 residues long. V shed 7 bases and J shed 5 bases, with 11 bases lying between them.

The chain couples TRBV2 to TRBJ2-1; 8 bases are shared with TRBD1. The V segment lost 6 bases and the J segment 4 bases; nucleotides outside the gene matches: 14. The length of the CDR3 is 17 residues. CDR1 and CDR2 from the germline V gene are SNHLY and FYNNEI. The CDR3 DNA reads TGTGCCAGCAGAGACCCTCGCGGGACAGGCGGGTACAATGAGCAGTTCTTC. Its translation: CASRDPRGTGGYNEQFF.

The chain is built from TRBV5-5 and TRBJ2-7; D is undetermined. V lost 0 bases, J lost 0 bases, and 7 bases lay in between. Germline-derived CDR1 and CDR2 are SGHKS and YYEKEE (reference sequence). This CDR3 region has 14 residues. Here the CDR3 reads CASSLDGISYEQYF. The CDR3 nucleotides read TGTGCCAGCAGCTTGGACGGCATCTCCTACGAGCAGTACTTC.

This clonotype has more than one count but fewer than ten. The rearrangement links TRBV6-4 to TRBJ1-1, with a tentative D call TRBD1 (6 bases). Germline values: CDR1 MRHNA, CDR2 SNTAGT. V dropped 0 bases and J dropped 5 bases, with 13 bases sitting between them. The CDR3 consists of 15 residues. The CDR3 reads CASSDSVGGVTEAFF. Written as DNA, the CDR3 is TGTGCCAGCAGTGACTCGGTTGGGGGCGTAACTGAAGCTTTCTTT.

The chain has TRBV5-6 and TRBJ1-5; possibly TRBD1 for D (5 bases). V was cut by 3 bases and J by 6 bases, with 10 bases left in between. From germline, CDR1 is SGHDT and CDR2 YYEEEE. The CDR3 covers 13 residues. The CDR3, as DNA: TGTGCCAGCAGCTATGGGACGGGTCAGCCCCAGCATTTT. Translating gives CASSYGTGQPQHF.

The chain uses TRBV2 and TRBJ1-5, with D maybe TRBD1 (5 bases). Trimming took 6 bases from V and 3 from J, leaving 9 bases between them. In germline, CDR1 is SNHLY, CDR2 FYNNEI. The CDR3 sequence is 13 residues long. CDR3 in DNA: TGTGCCAGCAGACAGGTCCTCAATCAGCCCCAGCATTTT. It yields the protein CASRQVLNQPQHF.

In this sample, this clonotype turned up a few times. The V and J genes are TRBV19 and TRBJ2-3; 10 bases are a match to TRBD2. CDR1 and CDR2 from the germline V gene are LNHDA and SQIVND (reference sequence). CDR3 length: 19 residues. Trimming took 8 bases from V and 0 from J; bases not matched to a gene: 17. CDR3 in amino acids: CASSHLDLSGRLSTDTQYF. CDR3 DNA: TGTGCCAGTTCCCACCTAGATCTTAGCGGGAGGCTTAGCACAGATACGCAGTATTTT.

In its sample, this clonotype was seen many times. This chain uses TRBV5-5 with TRBJ1-1, with 8 bases fitting TRBD1. CDR1 and CDR2 from the germline V gene are SGHKS and YYEKEE (reference sequence). V trimming: 0 bases; J trimming: 4 bases; junction bases outside the gene matches: 5. The CDR3 sequence is 15 residues long. In DNA, the CDR3 is TGTGCCAGCAGCTTGGGGAACACAGGGGGCACTGAAGCTTTCTTT. Translated: CASSLGNTGGTEAFF. The variable domain in full, completed from reference TRBV5-5 and TRBJ1-1, reads DAGVTQSPTHLIKTRGQQVTLRCSPISGHKSVSWYQQVLGQGPQFIFQYYEKEERGRGNFPDRFSARQFPNYSSELNVNALLLGDSALYLCASSLGNTGGTEAFFGQGTRLTVV.